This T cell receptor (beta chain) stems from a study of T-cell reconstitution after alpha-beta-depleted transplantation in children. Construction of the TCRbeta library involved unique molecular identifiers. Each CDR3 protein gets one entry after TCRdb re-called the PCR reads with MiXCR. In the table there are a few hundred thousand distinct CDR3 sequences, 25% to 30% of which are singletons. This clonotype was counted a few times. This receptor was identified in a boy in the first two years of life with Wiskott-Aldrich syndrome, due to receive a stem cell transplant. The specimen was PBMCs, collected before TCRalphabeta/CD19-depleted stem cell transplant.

CDR3 sequence reads: CASSPGQGSLAPYNEQFF. The CDR3 region has the DNA TGTGCCAGCAGTCCGGGACAGGGCTCACTAGCCCCCTACAATGAGCAGTTCTTC. The chain combines TRBV12-3 or TRBV12-4 with TRBJ2-1; TRBD1 aligns across 9 bases. The CDR3 is made up of 18 amino acids. J gave up 2 bases and V 5 bases, and 13 bases lay outside the gene matches.